The 26 T cell receptor beta chains given below trace back to one sample, sequenced in a study of tumor-infiltrating lymphocytes in localized non-small cell lung cancer (dated by TCRdb to about 2021). Receptor amplification or capture employed the immunoSEQ multiplex PCR assay. Entries here come from immuneACCESS through TCRdb and include only in-frame sequences with V and J called. Some clones fail to appear in such tables; in the studies checked, an unresolved V gene covers under half of the shortfall, and the cause of the remainder is unknown. Across this sample there are approximately 12,000 clones, with about 66% seen only once. Of the sample, 6% to 7.5% is held by the ten largest clones. Sequences were obtained from lung tumor tissue. These receptor sequences come from a human donor with non-small cell lung cancer.

The chain carries TRBV19 and TRBJ2-2; TRBD1 matches at 8 bases. Germline V lookup: CDR1 LNHDA, CDR2 SQIVND (reference sequence). Trimming took 5 bases from V and 4 from J; bases not matched to a gene: 3. The CDR3 has 14 residues. CDR3 amino acids: CASSFGQGTGELFF. The CDR3 DNA sequence: TGTGCCAGTAGTTTTGGACAGGGCACCGGGGAGCTGTTTTTT.

The chain employs TRBV5-4 and TRBJ2-1, with 7 bases fitting TRBD2. Germline CDR1 and CDR2: SGHNT and YYREEE (reference sequence). Trimming took 3 bases from V and 5 from J; bases not matched to a gene: 5. The CDR3 runs 14 residues. In DNA, the CDR3 is TGTGCCAGCAGCTGGCGGGAGACCGACAATGAGCAGTTCTTC. Protein product: CASSWRETDNEQFF.

The genes are TRBV4-1 and TRBJ2-3; 15 nucleotides agree with TRBD2. After removal of 3 bases from V and 3 bases from J, the junction contained 10 bases not matched to a gene. The CDR3 contains 19 residues. Germline V gives CDR1 MGHRA, CDR2 YSYEKL. CDR3 loop: CASSQGLAGGMGLTDTQYF. CDR3 nucleotides: TGCGCCAGCAGCCAGGGACTAGCGGGGGGTATGGGTTTAACAGATACGCAGTATTTT.

The chain couples TRBV4-1 to TRBJ1-4; D is perhaps TRBD1 (6 bases). CDR3 size: 14 residues. V lost 4 bases, J lost 2 bases, and 8 bases lay in between. The germline CDR1 and CDR2 sequences are MGHRA and YSYEKL. The CDR3 here is CASSLGGTNEKLFF. As DNA, the CDR3 is TGCGCCAGCAGCCTGGGGGGCACTAATGAAAAACTGTTTTTT.

The rearrangement uses TRBV9 and TRBJ1-1; D unclear. The CDR3 runs to 14 residues. V was shortened by 0 bases and J by 3 bases, with 9 bases between the two germline ends. The germline V gene encodes CDR1 SGDLS and CDR2 YYNGEE. The CDR3 nucleotides are TGTGCCAGCAGCGTAGCTCCCGCGGACACTGAAGCTTTCTTT. Residues: CASSVAPADTEAFF.

This clone is labeled medium-sized. The chain employs TRBV19 and TRBJ2-5; 7 nucleotides agree with TRBD2. Germline V gene data show CDR1 as LNHDA and CDR2 as SQIVND (reference sequence). V trimming: 3 bases; J trimming: 2 bases; junction bases outside the gene matches: 6. The CDR3 consists of 15 residues. The CDR3 nucleotides read TGTGCCAGTAGTATCTCTAGCGGAGAACAAGAGACCCAGTACTTC. Its protein product is CASSISSGEQETQYF.

By sample share, this clone is medium-sized. The chain couples TRBV5-1 to TRBJ2-2; D is unresolved. This CDR3 has 11 amino acids. Between the trimmed V and J ends, which lost 5 bases and 5 bases, there was a span of 4 bases. In germline, CDR1 is SGHRS, CDR2 YFSETQ. CDR3 DNA sequence: TGCGCCAGCAGAAGAACCGGGGAGCTGTTTTTT. Its translation: CASRRTGELFF.

The V gene is TRBV7-2, the J gene TRBJ2-3; perhaps TRBD2 as D (6 bases). CDR1 is SGHTA and CDR2 is FQGNSA in the germline V gene. CDR3 length equals 14 residues. The V and J ends lost 5 bases and 10 bases respectively, with 19 bases between them. DNA of the CDR3: TGTGCCAGCAGCGGAATGGAGGGCACGATGGCGCAGTATTTT. Residues: CASSGMEGTMAQYF.

V usage is TRBV5-1 and J usage is TRBJ1-2, with D hard to call. Germline V gene sequence: CDR1 SGHRS, CDR2 YFSETQ. The CDR3 is 16 amino acids. Trimming took off 0 bases at V and 0 bases at J, with 12 bases between the two ends. The DNA of the CDR3 is TGCGCCAGCAGCTTGGCCGTGTACTCAACTAACTATGGCTACACCTTC. Its translation is CASSLAVYSTNYGYTF. Full variable domain (remainder filled in from reference TRBV5-1 and TRBJ1-2): KAGVTQTPRYLIKTRGQQVTLSCSPISGHRSVSWYQQTPGQGLQFLFEYFSETQRNKGNFPGRFSGRQFSNSRSEMNVSTLELGDSALYLCASSLAVYSTNYGYTFGSGTRLTVV.

The chain uses TRBV6-1 and TRBJ1-1; D gene uncertain. With 5 bases removed from V and 5 bases from J, the gap between germline ends came to 12 bases. The CDR3 is 13 residues long. Germline values: CDR1 MNHNS, CDR2 SASEGT. The CDR3 DNA follows: TGTGCCAGCAGTTCCCTGCAGGCGACTGAAGCTTTCTTT. Translating it yields CASSSLQATEAFF.

The chain links TRBV7-2 to TRBJ1-1; D might be TRBD1 (5 bases). The CDR3 runs 13 residues. Germline-derived CDR1 and CDR2 are SGHTA and FQGNSA. V was clipped by 3 bases and J by 3 bases, with 8 bases between them. The CDR3 nucleotides read TGTGCCAGCAGCTTCGGGGGTTACACTGAAGCTTTCTTT. The encoded protein is CASSFGGYTEAFF. The full variable domain, rest sourced from reference TRBV7-2 and TRBJ1-1, is GAGVSQSPSNKVTEKGKDVELRCDPISGHTALYWYRQSLGQGLEFLIYFQGNSAPDKSGLPSDRFSAERTGGSVSTLTIQRTQQEDSAVYLCASSFGGYTEAFFGQGTRLTVV.

The J gene is TRBJ2-6, the V gene TRBV7-8; 7 bases are shared with TRBD1. Trimming cost V 3 bases and J 3 bases; bases outside gene matches: 5. The germline CDR1 and CDR2 sequences are SGHVS and FQNEAQ. The CDR3 runs to 16 residues. The CDR3 reads CASSFTGVGGANVLTF. In DNA, the CDR3 is TGTGCCAGCAGCTTTACAGGGGTCGGTGGGGCCAACGTCCTGACTTTC. Full variable domain (outside the CDR3, taken from reference TRBV7-8 and TRBJ2-6): GAGVSQSPRYKVAKRGQDVALRCDPISGHVSLFWYQQALGQGPEFLTYFQNEAQLDKSGLPSDRFFAERPEGSVSTLKIQRTQQEDSAVYLCASSFTGVGGANVLTFGAGSRLTVL.

The CDR3 DNA reads as TGTGCCAGCAGTTCCGGACCAAACCAGCAGTACTTC. Amino acids: CASSSGPNQQYF. The genes are TRBV28 and TRBJ2-7; D uncertain. Between the trimmed V and J ends, which lost 4 bases and 8 bases, there was a span of 12 bases. The CDR3 consists of 12 residues. Per germline, CDR1 MDHEN and CDR2 SYDVKM.

The chain has TRBV11-2 and TRBJ2-1, with 9 bases fitting TRBD2. V was clipped by 3 bases and J by 3 bases; unmatched bases: 6. Germline V gives CDR1 SGHAT, CDR2 FQNNGV. This CDR3 has 16 residues. The CDR3 nucleotides are TGTGCCAGCAGCTTCCAACCTAGCGGGGACTACAATGAGCAGTTCTTC. Amino acid sequence: CASSFQPSGDYNEQFF.

There are a few counts of this clone. The V gene is TRBV14, the J gene TRBJ1-1; no firm D call. The CDR3 has 13 residues. Per the germline V gene, CDR1 is SGHDN and CDR2 is FVKESK. Trimming stripped 4 bases from V and 0 bases from J, with 6 bases between. CDR3 DNA sequence: TGTGCCAGCAGCCGTACCATGAACACTGAAGCTTTCTTT. It translates to CASSRTMNTEAFF. Looking up the rest from reference TRBV14 and TRBJ1-1 gives the full variable domain: EAGVTQFPSHSVIEKGQTVTLRCDPISGHDNLYWYRRVMGKEIKFLLHFVKESKQDESGMPNNRFLAERTGGTYSTLKVQPAELEDSGVYFCASSRTMNTEAFFGQGTRLTVV.

A few counts support this clone. The J gene is TRBJ1-2, the V gene TRBV28; perhaps TRBD1 as D (5 bases). Trimming took off 6 bases at V and 4 bases at J, with 15 bases between the two ends. Germline V gene lookup returns CDR1 MDHEN and CDR2 SYDVKM. The CDR3 spans 14 residues. CDR3 region: CASSASGQVYGYTF. The DNA of the CDR3 is TGTGCCAGCAGCGCATCAGGACAAGTCTATGGCTACACCTTC.

V and J are TRBV20-1 and TRBJ2-2; D is unclear. Trimming pared 3 bases from V and 6 bases from J, leaving 5 bases between. This CDR3 is 11 amino acids long. Germline V gene sequence: CDR1 DFQATT, CDR2 SNEGSKA (reference sequence). CDR3 loop: CSASRPGELFF. CDR3 bases: TGCAGTGCTAGTAGGCCCGGGGAGCTGTTTTTT.

The CDR3 region has the DNA TGCGCCAGCAGCCAAGATCGTGGGGTAAGGAATCAGCCCCAGCATTTT. It is translated as CASSQDRGVRNQPQHF. The chain combines TRBV4-1 with TRBJ1-5, with unresolved D. The V end was cut by 0 bases, the J end by 4 bases, with 13 bases between. This CDR3 is 16 amino acids long. The germline V gene has CDR1 MGHRA and CDR2 YSYEKL.

This clone was observed a handful of times. The chain links TRBV28 to TRBJ2-7, with D perhaps TRBD1 (6 bases). The CDR3 runs to 16 residues. Looked up from germline, CDR1 is MDHEN and CDR2 is SYDVKM. V shed 5 bases and J shed 0 bases, with 17 bases lying between them. CDR3 sequence (DNA): TGTGCCAGCAGTCGTCGGGGACATAGGAGCTCCTACGAGCAGTACTTC. It encodes CASSRRGHRSSYEQYF.

V gene TRBV30 combines with J gene TRBJ2-5; 10 bases agree with TRBD1. Germline CDR1 GTSNPN, CDR2 SVGIG (reference sequence). After removal of 3 bases from V and 7 bases from J, the junction contained 5 bases not matched to a gene. The CDR3 covers 13 residues. The CDR3 sequence is CAWSVRTGGTQYF. CDR3 DNA sequence: TGTGCCTGGAGCGTCAGGACAGGGGGGACCCAGTACTTC. Looking up the rest from reference TRBV30 and TRBJ2-5 gives the full variable domain: SQTIHQWPATLVQPVGSPLSLECTVEGTSNPNLYWYRQAAGRGLQLLFYSVGIGQISSEVPQNLSASRPQDRQFILSSKKLLLSDSGFYLCAWSVRTGGTQYFGPGTRLLVL.

The genes are TRBV18 and TRBJ1-5; D gene unclear. Germline V CDR1 and CDR2: KGHSH, LQKENI. The CDR3 extends over 17 amino acids. The V gene lost 4 bases and the J gene lost 5 bases, with 21 bases spanning the gap. The CDR3 loop reads CASSLLPETPGDQPQHF. CDR3 DNA: TGTGCCAGCTCACTATTACCCGAGACCCCCGGGGATCAGCCCCAGCATTTT.

The chain is built from TRBV18 and TRBJ1-5; D is possibly TRBD1 (6 bases). The CDR3 has 17 residues. V lost 2 bases, J lost 5 bases, and 19 bases lay in between. From germline, CDR1 is KGHSH and CDR2 LQKENI. The CDR3 sequence is CASSPGQPGTADQPQHF. The CDR3 region has the DNA TGTGCCAGCTCACCAGGACAGCCCGGGACCGCCGATCAGCCCCAGCATTTT.

J is TRBJ1-4 and V is TRBV10-2; perhaps TRBD1 as D (6 bases). Between the trimmed V and J ends, which lost 6 bases and 5 bases, there was a span of 13 bases. Germline V lookup: CDR1 WSHSY, CDR2 SAAADI. The CDR3 is 14 residues long. This CDR3 is CASRQGLGNEKLFF. The CDR3 DNA reads as TGCGCCAGCAGACAGGGATTAGGAAATGAAAAACTGTTTTTT.

The V and J genes are TRBV18 and TRBJ1-5, with D possibly TRBD1 on 5 matching bases. This CDR3 is built from 13 residues. Germline values: CDR1 KGHSH, CDR2 LQKENI. V shed 3 bases and J shed 5 bases, with 8 bases lying between them. The CDR3, as DNA: TGTGCCAGCTCACCCGGGGCGGATCAGCCCCAGCATTTT. Amino acids: CASSPGADQPQHF.

The chain has TRBV28 and TRBJ1-5; D might be TRBD1 (5 bases). Trimming took off 8 bases at V and 6 bases at J, with 20 bases between the two ends. Looked up from germline, CDR1 is MDHEN and CDR2 is SYDVKM. The CDR3 extends over 15 amino acids. CDR3 sequence (DNA): TGTGCCAGCTGTCCTGGGACGGGACGCTTTCAGCCCCAGCATTTT. Its translation is CASCPGTGRFQPQHF.

The chain employs TRBV2 and TRBJ2-3; tentative D call: TRBD1 (5 bases). Between the trimmed V and J ends, which lost 7 bases and 0 bases, there was a span of 8 bases. The CDR3 spans 13 residues. Germline V CDR1 and CDR2: SNHLY, FYNNEI. CDR3 amino acids: CASKGPSTDTQYF. The CDR3 DNA reads as TGTGCCAGCAAGGGGCCTAGCACAGATACGCAGTATTTT. Drawing the rest from reference TRBV2 and TRBJ2-3, the complete variable domain is EPEVTQTPSHQVTQMGQEVILRCVPISNHLYFYWYRQILGQKVEFLVSFYNNEISEKSEIFDDQFSVERPDGSNFTLKIRSTKLEDSAMYFCASKGPSTDTQYFGPGTRLTVL.